These T cell receptor beta chains were read from a single sample in a study of blood T cell repertoires in COVID-19. TCRdb keeps only in-frame clones here, not all; method: immunoSEQ multiplex PCR. This sample yields more than 200,000 clones, of which about nine tenths are seen a single time; more than 5.5% belongs to the top ten. The sequenced material came from peripheral blood. The receptor source for this set is an older man with acute or convalescent COVID-19. Both conserved end residues are part of each CDR3. D genes are given only for firm matches. Rows may omit the clone size; those that give it use once, few, many or a size class.

>.|once|TRBV7-2|TRBJ2-3
CASSLEGRTSTDTQYF
TGTGCCAGCAGCTTAGAAGGGAGGACAAGCACAGATACGCAGTATTTT
>.|.|TRBV3-1/TRBV3-2|TRBJ1-4
CASSLRGGSNEKLFF
TGTGCCAGCAGCCTTCGTGGCGGGTCTAATGAAAAACTGTTTTTT
>TRBD1|.|TRBV7-3|TRBJ2-2
CASRGQGGTGELFF
TGTGCCAGCAGGGGACAGGGGGGCACCGGGGAGCTGTTTTTT
>TRBD1|.|TRBV15|TRBJ1-3
CATSREQGVSSGNTIYF
TGTGCCACCAGCAGAGAACAGGGGGTGAGCTCTGGAAACACCATATATTTT
>.|few|TRBV9|TRBJ2-7
CASSVGGILDEQYF
TGTGCCAGCAGCGTAGGAGGTATTTTAGACGAGCAGTACTTC
>.|.|TRBV11-3|TRBJ2-1
CASSSPRDLTRVGEFF
TGTGCCAGCAGCTCTCCTCGGGACTTAACGCGGGTAGGCGAGTTCTTC
>TRBD2|.|TRBV11-2|TRBJ2-7
CASSRRTSGKAYEQYF
TGTGCCAGCAGCCGACGGACTAGCGGGAAGGCCTACGAGCAGTACTTC
>TRBD2|.|TRBV24-1|TRBJ2-3
CATSDLGGRAKDTQYF
TGTGCCACCAGTGATTTGGGCGGGAGGGCCAAGGATACGCAGTATTTT
>TRBD2|.|TRBV27|TRBJ2-1
CASVFSAGGGLDEQFF
TGTGCCAGCGTCTTCTCGGCGGGAGGGGGGTTAGATGAGCAGTTCTTC
>TRBD2|.|TRBV29-1|TRBJ2-5
CSVGLASSLYF
TGCAGCGTTGGACTAGCGTCGAGTCTGTACTTC
>TRBD2|.|TRBV7-9|TRBJ2-7
CASSLAGGLDSYEQYF
TGTGCCAGCAGCTTAGCGGGGGGACTAGACTCCTACGAGCAGTACTTC
>TRBD2|.|TRBV15|TRBJ2-5
CATSRAGGRETQYF
TGTGCCACCAGCAGAGCGGGGGGGCGGGAGACCCAGTACTTC
>TRBD2|.|TRBV7-9|TRBJ2-3
CASSPIPSGTSTDTQYF
TGTGCCAGCAGCCCTATTCCTAGCGGGACAAGCACAGATACGCAGTATTTT
>TRBD1|.|TRBV19|TRBJ2-1
CASSRQGRYNEQFF
TGTGCCAGTAGTAGACAGGGTCGCTACAATGAGCAGTTCTTC
>.|.|TRBV21-1|TRBJ2-1
CASSKPRDREFVGEQFF
TGTGCCAGCAGCAAACCGAGGGACAGGGAGTTTGTTGGTGAGCAGTTCTTC
>TRBD2|once|TRBV11-3|TRBJ2-3
CASSSPGGVTDTQYF
TGTGCCAGCAGCTCCCCGGGAGGTGTGACAGATACGCAGTATTTT
>TRBD2|.|TRBV7-2|TRBJ2-1
CASTPRGAGGSYNEQFF
TGTGCCAGCACGCCTAGGGGAGCGGGAGGGTCCTACAATGAGCAGTTCTTC
>TRBD1|.|TRBV5-5|TRBJ2-2
CASSTGAPGELFF
TGTGCCAGCAGCACAGGGGCTCCCGGGGAGCTGTTTTTT
>TRBD2|.|TRBV24-1|TRBJ2-3
CATSLTSGTDTQYF
TGTGCCACCAGTTTAACTAGCGGCACAGATACGCAGTATTTT
>.|.|TRBV9|TRBJ2-2
CASSVGWRNGELFF
TGTGCCAGCAGCGTAGGTTGGAGGAACGGGGAGCTGTTTTTT
>.|.|TRBV10-3|TRBJ1-1
CAIASAGGTEAFF
TGTGCCATCGCGTCCGCCGGAGGCACTGAAGCTTTCTTT
>TRBD1|.|TRBV5-1|TRBJ1-6
CASSLTGQTGDGSPLHF
TGCGCCAGCAGCTTGACTGGACAAACAGGGGACGGGTCACCCCTCCACTTT
>.|once|TRBV30|TRBJ2-2
CACPLGSQPNTGELFF
TGTGCCTGCCCCCTAGGATCCCAACCGAACACCGGGGAGCTGTTTTTT
>.|.|TRBV5-1|TRBJ1-3
CASSSYSGNTIYF
TGCGCCAGCAGTTCTTACTCTGGAAACACCATATATTTT
>TRBD1|.|TRBV7-2|TRBJ2-7
CASSISGTGSLEQYF
TGTGCCAGCAGCATTTCCGGGACAGGGTCCCTCGAGCAGTACTTC
>TRBD2|few|TRBV7-2|TRBJ2-2
CASSAPSGRGELFF
TGTGCCAGCAGCGCACCTAGCGGGAGAGGGGAGCTGTTTTTT
>TRBD1|.|TRBV3-1/TRBV3-2|TRBJ2-1
CASSQDRTGDYNEQFF
TGTGCCAGCAGCCAAGATCGAACAGGGGACTACAATGAGCAGTTCTTC
>TRBD2|.|TRBV28|TRBJ2-3
CASSHGLAGSTDTQYF
TGTGCCAGCAGTCACGGACTAGCGGGTTCGACAGATACGCAGTATTTT
>TRBD2|.|TRBV29-1|TRBJ2-3
CSVEGGLAVLTDTQYF
TGCAGCGTTGAGGGGGGGTTAGCGGTACTCACAGATACGCAGTATTTT
>TRBD2|few|TRBV4-3|TRBJ2-1
CASSHSRGATSGDYNEQFF
TGCGCCAGCAGCCATTCCAGAGGGGCGACTAGCGGGGACTACAATGAGCAGTTCTTC
>.|.|TRBV5-1|TRBJ2-3
CASSVEGGGTRTDTQYF
TGCGCCAGCAGCGTCGAGGGTGGCGGGACCCGCACAGATACGCAGTATTTT
>.|few|TRBV25-1|TRBJ1-5
CASSDRKKGRDQPQHF
TGTGCCAGCAGTGATCGGAAAAAGGGCAGGGATCAGCCCCAGCATTTT
>.|.|TRBV18|TRBJ1-1
CASSPPARAGTEAFF
TGTGCCAGCTCACCACCGGCCAGGGCCGGCACTGAAGCTTTCTTT
>.|.|TRBV2|TRBJ2-1
CASSVQGAPYNEQFF
TGTGCCAGCAGTGTCCAAGGGGCCCCCTACAATGAGCAGTTCTTC
>TRBD2|.|TRBV6-1|TRBJ2-2
CASSGKTSGSGPGELFF
TGTGCCAGCAGTGGGAAGACTAGCGGGAGTGGCCCCGGGGAGCTGTTTTTT
>TRBD2|.|TRBV29-1|TRBJ2-7
CSVAGGETSSYEQYF
TGCAGCGTTGCGGGGGGAGAGACCTCCTCTTACGAGCAGTACTTC
>TRBD2|.|TRBV5-6|TRBJ2-1
CASSYLPGLASEQFF
TGTGCCAGCAGCTATCTACCGGGACTAGCCAGTGAGCAGTTCTTC
>.|.|TRBV28|TRBJ1-3
CASSLMGLGASGNTIYF
TGTGCCAGCAGTTTAATGGGTCTGGGAGCTTCGGGAAACACCATATATTTT
>.|once|TRBV30|TRBJ1-1
CAWNRQANTEAFF
TGTGCCTGGAACCGACAGGCCAACACTGAAGCTTTCTTT
>.|.|TRBV29-1|TRBJ1-2
CSVDTGPRANYGYTF
TGCAGCGTTGATACAGGGCCAAGAGCTAACTATGGCTACACCTTC
>TRBD2|.|TRBV11-3|TRBJ2-1
CASNKGLAGGWIYNEQFF
TGTGCCAGCAACAAAGGCTTGGCGGGAGGGTGGATCTACAATGAGCAGTTCTTC
>TRBD1|.|TRBV19|TRBJ1-5
CASSRHRGREQPQHF
TGTGCCAGTAGTAGACACAGGGGGCGAGAACAGCCCCAGCATTTT
>TRBD1|.|TRBV5-6|TRBJ2-2
CASFNRGSNTGELFF
TGTGCCAGCTTTAACAGGGGAAGTAACACCGGGGAGCTGTTTTTT
>TRBD2|.|TRBV9|TRBJ2-7
CASSVATSGLDEQYF
TGTGCCAGCAGCGTAGCGACTAGCGGATTAGACGAGCAGTACTTC
>TRBD2|.|TRBV12-3/TRBV12-4|TRBJ2-3
CASSLGLAGRYF
TGTGCCAGCAGTCTGGGACTAGCGGGACGGTATTTT
>.|.|TRBV14|TRBJ1-1
CASSLSRGVTEAFF
TGTGCCAGCAGTCTTTCTCGGGGAGTCACTGAAGCTTTCTTT
>TRBD1|.|TRBV29-1|TRBJ2-1
CSGGTVERGNEQFF
TGCAGCGGTGGGACAGTCGAAAGGGGAAATGAGCAGTTCTTC
>.|.|TRBV7-2|TRBJ2-2
CASSKRQTGELFF
TGTGCCAGCAGTAAAAGACAGACCGGGGAGCTGTTTTTT